The 21 T cell receptor beta chains in this list originate from one sample, sequenced in a study of CD8 T cells in Susac syndrome. Random-hexamer reverse transcription was applied to about 0.5 to 1 ug RNA. Each CDR3 protein is one row after TCRdb ran MiXCR on the immunoSEQ multiplex PCR reads. The sample holds around 140,000 distinct CDR3 sequences, approximately 95% seen once. Sequenced sample: CD4+ T cells from PBMCs. The receptors were sampled from a human donor with multiple sclerosis.

V usage is TRBV15 and J usage is TRBJ2-2; D might be TRBD2 (6 bases). V was pared by 4 bases and J by 0 bases, with 18 bases between. Germline lookup yields CDR1 LNHNV and CDR2 YYDKDF (reference sequence). The CDR3 is 18 amino acids. CDR3 DNA sequence: TGTGCCACCAGCACTCTACAGGAGGGACGTTCGAACACCGGGGAGCTGTTTTTT. It yields the protein CATSTLQEGRSNTGELFF.

V and J are TRBV3-1 and TRBJ2-5; no reliable D call. Germline V gene sequence: CDR1 LGHDT, CDR2 YNNKEL (reference sequence). This CDR3 comprises 16 residues. The ends were cut back, 4 bases at V and 4 bases at J, with 19 bases in the middle. The CDR3 is CASSPHSRSVRETQYF. For the CDR3, the DNA is TGTGCCAGCAGCCCCCATTCTAGATCGGTTCGAGAGACCCAGTACTTC.

V and J are TRBV20-1 and TRBJ2-5, with TRBD2 matching 7 bases. Trimming took 6 bases from V and 5 from J; bases not matched to a gene: 6. The CDR3 runs to 12 residues. Germline V gene lookup returns CDR1 DFQATT and CDR2 SNEGSKA (reference sequence). DNA for the CDR3: TGCAGTGCACGAGCGGGGTTGGAGACCCAGTACTTC. It yields the protein CSARAGLETQYF.

The rearrangement links TRBV29-1 to TRBJ1-1; 7 bases align to TRBD1. In germline, CDR1 is SQVTM, CDR2 ANQGSEA. The CDR3 is 13 residues long. V shed 7 bases, J shed 6 bases, and the junction held 11 bases outside the gene matches. This CDR3 is CSAPTGPLSEAFF. CDR3 in DNA: TGCAGCGCCCCGACAGGGCCCCTCTCTGAAGCTTTCTTT.

V and J are TRBV6-2 or TRBV6-3 and TRBJ1-5; 9 bases are shared with TRBD1. CDR1 MNHEY and CDR2 SVGEGT come from the germline V gene. The trim removed 2 bases at V and 4 bases at J, leaving 3 bases unmatched. CDR3 size: 15 residues. The CDR3 reads CASSYAGTGNQPQHF. The CDR3 DNA reads TGTGCCAGCAGTTACGCCGGGACAGGGAATCAGCCCCAGCATTTT.

Only one count was recorded for this clonotype. This chain connects TRBV7-3 to TRBJ2-2; D not resolved. Looked up from germline, CDR1 is SGHTA and CDR2 is FQGTGA. V was pared by 3 bases and J by 1 base, with 6 bases between. This CDR3 contains 14 residues. The CDR3 bases are TGTGCCAGCAGCTTTAGTCAGAACACCGGGGAGCTGTTTTTT. Residues: CASSFSQNTGELFF.

J is TRBJ1-5 and V is TRBV20-1; D may be TRBD1 (5 bases). CDR3 length equals 14 residues. Germline V gives CDR1 DFQATT, CDR2 SNEGSKA (reference sequence). The germline V and J ends were trimmed by 6 bases and 7 bases, with 19 bases remaining between them. The CDR3 DNA sequence: TGCAGTGCCCGATGGGCAGGGCCAGCCCAGCCCCAGCATTTT. It codes for CSARWAGPAQPQHF.

This CDR3 is CASSLRAGGNIQYF. CDR3 in DNA: TGTGCCAGCAGCTTACGGGCAGGAGGAAACATTCAGTACTTC. V is TRBV7-9 and J is TRBJ2-4; D is possibly TRBD2 (5 bases). Germline CDR1 reads SEHNR; CDR2 reads FQNEAQ (reference sequence). CDR3 length: 14 residues. V was pared by 2 bases and J by 6 bases, with 11 bases between.

The genes are TRBV20-1 and TRBJ2-1, with TRBD1 matching 10 bases. With 0 bases clipped from V and 15 bases from J, the junction kept 14 bases outside the gene matches. CDR3 length: 15 amino acids. Germline V CDR1 and CDR2: DFQATT, SNEGSKA (reference sequence). This CDR3 reads CSAREGTGVSRPRFF. The CDR3 DNA reads as TGCAGTGCTAGAGAAGGGACAGGGGTGTCGAGGCCCCGGTTCTTC.

The J gene is TRBJ1-2, the V gene TRBV4-1; perhaps TRBD1 as D (5 bases). CDR1 is MGHRA and CDR2 is YSYEKL in the germline V gene. The CDR3 extends over 14 amino acids. Trimming took 2 bases from V and 3 from J, leaving 10 bases between them. This CDR3 reads CASSQSGRDYGYTF. The CDR3 region has the DNA TGCGCCAGCAGCCAATCGGGCAGGGACTATGGCTACACCTTC.

The chain is built from TRBV16 and TRBJ1-4; D ambiguous. The CDR3 runs to 15 residues. From germline, CDR1 is KGHSY and CDR2 FQNENV. Trimming shortened V by 1 base and J by 6 bases, and 12 bases separated the two germline ends. CDR3 bases: TGTGCCAGCAGCCAATTGGGTATGGACGATGAAAAACTGTTTTTT. It encodes CASSQLGMDDEKLFF.

The rearrangement uses TRBV9 and TRBJ1-6, with a tentative D call TRBD1 (6 bases). The CDR3 is made up of 15 amino acids. Trimming took 0 bases from V and 8 from J, leaving 12 bases between them. Germline V gene data show CDR1 as SGDLS and CDR2 as YYNGEE. The CDR3 coding sequence is TGTGCCAGCAGCGTAGTGGGGGGCAGCGATTCACCCCTCCACTTT. Its translation: CASSVVGGSDSPLHF.

The V call is TRBV29-1, the J call TRBJ2-7; 8 bases agree with TRBD1. V trimming: 2 bases; J trimming: 3 bases; junction bases outside the gene matches: 9. This CDR3 spans 15 amino acids. Germline loops: CDR1 SQVTM, CDR2 ANQGSEA. The CDR3 spells CSVERHRGENYEQYF. CDR3 nucleotides: TGCAGCGTTGAACGTCACAGGGGGGAAAACTACGAGCAGTACTTC.

This chain links TRBV6-6 with TRBJ2-1; possible D gene TRBD2, 7 bases. Looked up from germline, CDR1 is MNHNY and CDR2 is SVGAGI (reference sequence). Trimming pared 5 bases from V and 7 bases from J, leaving 12 bases between. The CDR3 totals 13 residues. The CDR3 spells CASSQRGGNEQFF. As DNA, the CDR3 is TGTGCCAGCAGTCAAAGGGGGGGGAATGAGCAGTTCTTC.

The genes are TRBV20-1 and TRBJ1-5; tentative D call: TRBD1 (6 bases). CDR1 and CDR2 from the germline V gene are DFQATT and SNEGSKA (reference sequence). V was clipped by 7 bases and J by 7 bases, with 17 bases between them. This CDR3 is built from 13 residues. The CDR3 protein is CSGWRGQGQPQHF. The CDR3 region has the DNA TGCAGTGGCTGGCGGGGGCAAGGACAGCCCCAGCATTTT.

The genes are TRBV7-8 and TRBJ2-7, with D possibly being TRBD1 (6 bases). Germline lookup yields CDR1 SGHVS and CDR2 FQNEAQ. V shed 1 base and J shed 3 bases, with 10 bases lying between them. The CDR3 totals 14 residues. The CDR3 is CASSLVGAGYEQYF. CDR3 coding DNA: TGTGCCAGCAGCTTAGTGGGGGCGGGCTACGAGCAGTACTTC.

The chain uses TRBV29-1 and TRBJ2-1; TRBD2 aligns across 11 bases. V trimming: 6 bases; J trimming: 2 bases; junction bases outside the gene matches: 3. The CDR3 covers 14 residues. CDR1 is SQVTM and CDR2 is ANQGSEA in the germline V gene. The CDR3 reads CSVSLAGAYNEQFF. As DNA, the CDR3 is TGCAGCGTGTCACTAGCGGGAGCCTACAATGAGCAGTTCTTC.

The chain is built from TRBV29-1 and TRBJ1-1; 7 positions agree with TRBD1. The CDR3 consists of 13 residues. Germline V CDR1 and CDR2: SQVTM, ANQGSEA. Losses at the gene ends were 4 bases for V and 0 bases for J; bases not matched to a gene: 2. This chain's CDR3 is CSVGGQLNTEAFF. CDR3 DNA sequence: TGCAGCGTTGGGGGACAGTTGAACACTGAAGCTTTCTTT.

This chain links TRBV7-6 with TRBJ2-7; maybe TRBD1 (5 bases). The CDR3 runs to 13 residues. The ends were cut back, 5 bases at V and 6 bases at J, with 14 bases in the middle. CDR1 and CDR2 from the germline V gene are SGHVS and FNYEAQ. The CDR3 nucleotides read TGTGCCAGCAGCCCCCGCCAGGGCAGCGAGCAGTACTTC. Translation gives CASSPRQGSEQYF.

This chain joins TRBV6-6 and TRBJ1-5; a weak D match, TRBD1 (5 bases). The V gene's germline CDR1 is MNHNY and CDR2 SVGAGI (reference sequence). This CDR3 is 14 amino acids long. The V end was cut by 6 bases, the J end by 7 bases, with 16 bases between. CDR3 protein: CASSPRGAGQPQHF. The CDR3 DNA is TGTGCCAGCAGCCCAAGAGGGGCAGGCCAGCCCCAGCATTTT.

This clonotype was seen a single time. Germline is not matched at one junction end, which may reflect a read error. The V gene is TRBV5-4, the J gene TRBJ1-1; possible D gene TRBD1, 6 bases. Germline V gives CDR1 SGHNT, CDR2 YYREEE (reference sequence). The CDR3 totals 13 residues. The CDR3 bases are TGTGCCAGCAGCTTACGAGCCGGGACACCCTACCTCTTT. Translating gives CASSLRAGTPYLF. Supplemented by reference TRBV5-4 and TRBJ1-1, the full variable domain reads ETGVTQSPTHLIKTRGQQVTLRCSSQSGHNTVSWYQQALGQGPQFIFQYYREEENGRGNFPPRFSGLQFPNYSSELNVNALELDDSALYLCASSLRAGTPYLFGQGTRLTVV.